This T cell receptor beta chain originates from a study of blood T cell repertoires in COVID-19. In the study overall: PBMCs, B-cell-depleted T cells, or T cells were the source of the cDNA or gDNA that made up the material.

Generated by immunoSEQ multiplex PCR, the TCRdb table keeps only in-frame clones and is missing some. The top ten clones hold about 2.3% of a sample with some 130,000 clones, around 88% of them seen once. Germline CDR1 is SGHTS and CDR2 is YDEGEE. The V gene lost 2 bases and the J gene lost 0 bases, with 6 bases spanning the gap. The CDR3 spans 13 residues. The study drew participants aged about 18 to 89 years from some 23 US areas. For recovered donors of Cohort 3, there were two negative PCRs, clearance, or symptom resolution. The chain uses TRBV5-8 and TRBJ2-7; D is unclear. The material sequenced was PBMCs or T cells enriched from blood (not recorded which). This clonotype was obtained from a woman in her fifties or sixties who had recovered from COVID-19. CDR3 loop: CASSLRSSYEQYF. The CDR3 DNA follows: TGTGCCAGCAGCTTAAGGAGCTCCTACGAGCAGTACTTC. Supplemented by reference TRBV5-8 and TRBJ2-7, the full variable domain reads EAGVTQSPTHLIKTRGQQATLRCSPISGHTSVYWYQQALGLGLQFLLWYDEGEERNRGNFPPRFSGRQFPNYSSELNVNALELEDSALYLCASSLRSSYEQYFGPGTRLTVT.